The 28 T cell receptor beta chains below were found in one sample sequenced in a study of Ad26.COV2.S vaccination and SARS-CoV-2 variants (dated by TCRdb to the early 2020s). Libraries were built with the immunoSEQ multiplex PCR assay. TCRdb took this table from immuneACCESS and kept in-frame rearrangements with V and J called. Such tables lack part of the clones; where checked against another copy, unresolved V genes explain under half of the gap, and the rest is unexplained. In this sample the table shows about 440,000 clones, roughly 85% of which occur a single time. Clones ranked in the top ten supply 9.5% to 15% of the sample. The sample's treatment or condition, from its label and the paper: around 19 received Ad26.COV2.S at low or high dose, single or two shots; a few received placebo; per-sample allocation not given. Repertoires of vaccine and placebo recipients were sequenced from samples taken on day 63 after the first injection.

The material was peripheral blood, obtained in a trial of Ad26.COV2.S vaccine versus placebo. These receptor sequences come from a person between 18 and 59 years old who received the Ad26.COV2.S COVID-19 vaccine or a placebo.

The chain carries TRBV9 and TRBJ2-2; possible D gene TRBD2, 6 bases. The ends were cut back, 3 bases at V and 1 base at J, with 10 bases in the middle. The CDR3 is 15 amino acids. From germline, CDR1 is SGDLS and CDR2 YYNGEE. CDR3 protein: CASSALAQNTGELFF. The CDR3 nucleotides are TGTGCCAGCAGCGCCCTAGCGCAGAACACCGGGGAGCTGTTTTTT.

The chain is built from TRBV5-6 and TRBJ1-2, with 8 positions matching TRBD1. V trimming: 2 bases; J trimming: 4 bases; junction bases outside the gene matches: 10. The CDR3 length is 16 residues. Germline V gives CDR1 SGHDT, CDR2 YYEEEE. The CDR3 bases are TGTGCCAGCAGCTTTTATAGTTGGCAGGGGGCCTATGGCTACACCTTC. It specifies CASSFYSWQGAYGYTF.

Here the CDR3 reads CATSDPGTGTDTQYF. The CDR3 DNA follows: TGTGCCACCAGTGACCCCGGGACAGGGACAGATACGCAGTATTTT. V gene TRBV24-1 combines with J gene TRBJ2-3, with 9 bases matching TRBD1. The J segment lost 3 bases and the V segment lost 4 bases, leaving 4 bases of the junction unmatched. CDR3 length: 15 amino acids. The germline gives CDR1 KGHDR, CDR2 SFDVKD.

The J gene is TRBJ1-1, the V gene TRBV7-9, with 7 bases fitting TRBD1. The CDR3 contains 15 residues. Unmatched junction bases numbered 5, after V lost 3 bases and J lost 1 base. Germline V CDR1 and CDR2: SEHNR, FQNEAQ (reference sequence). The CDR3 loop is CASSFQGGANTEAFF. DNA for the CDR3: TGTGCCAGCAGCTTTCAAGGGGGCGCGAACACTGAAGCTTTCTTT.

This clone was counted a few times. This chain joins TRBV30 and TRBJ1-6; the D gene is possibly TRBD1 (5 bases). The germline V and J ends were trimmed by 0 bases and 6 bases, with 6 bases remaining between them. CDR3 length: 13 residues. Germline V gene sequence: CDR1 GTSNPN, CDR2 SVGIG (reference sequence). The CDR3 nucleotides read TGTGCCTGGAGTGTGGGGGGTAATTCACCCCTCCACTTT. Translating it yields CAWSVGGNSPLHF.

This sequence joins TRBV5-1 and TRBJ2-7, with TRBD1 matching 7 bases. The CDR3 extends over 13 amino acids. CDR1 is SGHRS, CDR2 YFSETQ, per germline. V lost 5 bases to trimming and J lost 6 bases; unmatched junction nucleotides: 8. The DNA of the CDR3 is TGCGCCAGCAGGCCCAGCACAGGGGTCGAGCAGTACTTC. Protein product: CASRPSTGVEQYF.

The chain joins TRBV19 to TRBJ1-1, with D tentatively TRBD1 (6 bases). Germline V gives CDR1 LNHDA, CDR2 SQIVND (reference sequence). The CDR3 length is 12 residues. Trimming pared 2 bases from V and 7 bases from J, leaving 8 bases between. The CDR3 here is CASSISRGEAFF. DNA for the CDR3: TGTGCCAGTAGTATATCCAGGGGTGAAGCTTTCTTT. The full variable domain, its missing parts supplied by reference TRBV19 and TRBJ1-1, is DGGITQSPKYLFRKEGQNVTLSCEQNLNHDAMYWYRQDPGQGLRLIYYSQIVNDFQKGDIAEGYSVSREKKESFPLTVTSAQKNPTAFYLCASSISRGEAFFGQGTRLTVV.

V is TRBV4-3 and J is TRBJ2-3; 9 nucleotides agree with TRBD2. The germline V gene has CDR1 LGHNA and CDR2 YSLEER. This CDR3 is built from 18 residues. V shed 1 base, J shed 4 bases, and the junction held 12 bases outside the gene matches. The CDR3 loop reads CASSQGRGSGSQADTQYF. The CDR3 nucleotides are TGCGCCAGCAGCCAAGGTCGTGGTAGCGGGAGCCAAGCAGATACGCAGTATTTT.

The chain combines TRBV10-3 with TRBJ1-2; perhaps TRBD1 as D (5 bases). The CDR3 consists of 15 residues. The V gene's germline CDR1 is ENHRY and CDR2 SYGVKD. V shed 2 bases and J shed 5 bases, with 15 bases lying between them. DNA for the CDR3: TGTGCCATCAGTGAGGAGGGGAGGTTCGAGTATGGCTACACCTTC. It is translated as CAISEEGRFEYGYTF.

This clone has at least ten counts. The rearrangement uses TRBV30 and TRBJ2-2, with 9 bases matching TRBD1. CDR3 length equals 16 residues. Germline loops: CDR1 GTSNPN, CDR2 SVGIG (reference sequence). The trim removed 3 bases at V and 7 bases at J, leaving 12 bases unmatched. Written as DNA, the CDR3 is TGTGCCTGGAGGGGACAGGGATTTTACAGGGGCGGGGAGCTGTTTTTT. Its protein product is CAWRGQGFYRGGELFF.

A word on this clone: The same CDR3 can be traced to other DNA sequences in this sample. The gene calls are TRBV12-3 or TRBV12-4 and TRBJ2-3, with D hard to call. V lost 3 bases and J 5 bases, leaving 3 bases between the germline ends. This CDR3 contains 11 residues. CDR3 sequence (DNA): TGTGCCAGCAGTTTTGGAGATACGCAGTATTTT. Encoded protein: CASSFGDTQYF.

The CDR3 reads CASSIGSGNQPQHF. For the CDR3, the DNA is TGTGCCAGTAGTATAGGTTCCGGGAATCAGCCCCAGCATTTT. This sequence joins TRBV19 and TRBJ1-5, with D uncertain. V was clipped by 1 base and J by 4 bases, with 8 bases between them. Per the germline V gene, CDR1 is LNHDA and CDR2 is SQIVND (reference sequence). The CDR3 is 14 amino acids.

Note on this clone: This sample also contains other DNA sequences that code for the same CDR3. The rearrangement links TRBV7-2 to TRBJ2-1, with D unresolved. CDR3 length equals 13 residues. CDR1 and CDR2 from the germline V gene are SGHTA and FQGNSA. V shed 3 bases and J shed 4 bases, with 7 bases lying between them. The CDR3 DNA follows: TGTGCCAGCAGCTTTTCGGATTACAATGAGCAGTTCTTC. Translated, it gives CASSFSDYNEQFF.

The chain recombines TRBV19 with TRBJ1-2; D gene ambiguous. The CDR3 is 12 amino acids. V was shortened by 5 bases and J by 7 bases, with 11 bases between the two germline ends. Germline-derived CDR1 and CDR2 are LNHDA and SQIVND (reference sequence). For the CDR3, the DNA is TGTGCCAGTAGTCTAAACCTGGGTGGCTACACCTTC. Residues: CASSLNLGGYTF.

The chain combines TRBV6-2 or TRBV6-3 with TRBJ1-2, with D maybe TRBD1 (5 bases). This CDR3 is built from 13 residues. The germline CDR1 and CDR2 sequences are MNHEY and SVGEGT. Trimming took 2 bases from V and 4 from J, leaving 8 bases between them. This CDR3 reads CASSYGTLYGYTF. The CDR3 DNA reads TGTGCCAGCAGTTACGGGACGCTCTATGGCTACACCTTC.

The chain couples TRBV6-6 to TRBJ2-7, with TRBD2 identical over 11 bases. Germline CDR1 reads MNHNY; CDR2 reads SVGAGI (reference sequence). This CDR3 has 15 amino acids. With 5 bases clipped from V and 2 bases from J, the junction kept 5 bases outside the gene matches. CDR3 DNA: TGTGCCAGCAGTCAGACTAGCGGGAACCCCTACGAGCAGTACTTC. Amino acid sequence: CASSQTSGNPYEQYF.

For this clone: An end of the junction does not agree with germline; a read error may underlie this. The genes are TRBV6-6 and TRBJ2-4; no clear D gene. The CDR3 runs 13 residues. Germline CDR1 MNHNY, CDR2 SVGAGI (reference sequence). The CDR3 loop is CASSEGRTDLSSF. The CDR3 coding sequence is TGTGCCAGCAGCGAAGGACGGACCGACTTGAGTTCGTTC.

This rearrangement joins TRBV29-1 to TRBJ1-2; 11 positions match TRBD1. Germline-derived CDR1 and CDR2 are SQVTM and ANQGSEA. V trimming: 5 bases; J trimming: 8 bases; junction bases outside the gene matches: 7. The CDR3 has 13 residues. The CDR3 sequence is CSVWRTGGAGYTF. The CDR3 region has the DNA TGCAGCGTTTGGAGGACAGGGGGCGCGGGCTACACCTTC.

Turning to this clone: Other nucleotide sequences from this sample produce the same CDR3. The V and J genes are TRBV28 and TRBJ2-7, with D perhaps TRBD1 (5 bases). Germline CDR1 MDHEN, CDR2 SYDVKM. The CDR3 consists of 13 residues. Trimming removed 2 bases at V and 1 base at J, with 6 bases between. As DNA, the CDR3 is TGTGCCAGCAGTTTAAGGGGTTCCTACGAGCAGTACTTC. This translates into CASSLRGSYEQYF.

This clone was recorded once. The V call is TRBV28, the J call TRBJ2-7; D perhaps matches TRBD1 (5 bases). Per germline, CDR1 MDHEN and CDR2 SYDVKM. The CDR3 consists of 13 residues. With 6 bases removed from V and 0 bases from J, the gap between germline ends came to 9 bases. The CDR3 region has the DNA TGTGCCAGCAGGGCGACAGCCTCCTACGAGCAGTACTTC. The encoded protein is CASRATASYEQYF.

This chain uses TRBV6-5 with TRBJ1-2; 8 bases agree with TRBD1. The CDR3 covers 14 residues. J gave up 8 bases and V 9 bases, and 14 bases lay outside the gene matches. CDR1 is MNHEY and CDR2 is SVGAGI in the germline V gene. The CDR3 DNA follows: TGTGCCAGTATTACAGGGGGTAGGCTCGAAGGCTACACCTTC. It is translated as CASITGGRLEGYTF.

This rearrangement joins TRBV6-5 to TRBJ2-1; 9 bases line up with TRBD2. Germline CDR1 MNHEY, CDR2 SVGAGI. The V segment lost 1 base and the J segment 9 bases; nucleotides outside the gene matches: 10. The CDR3 is 16 residues long. CDR3 residues: CASSYFPSGKGSEQFF. The CDR3 DNA is TGTGCCAGCAGTTACTTCCCTAGCGGGAAGGGCAGTGAGCAGTTCTTC.

The chain employs TRBV2 and TRBJ1-5; D uncertain. V shed 4 bases and J shed 0 bases, with 10 bases lying between them. Germline CDR1 is SNHLY and CDR2 is FYNNEI. CDR3 length: 15 residues. This chain's CDR3 is CASSVQTVSNQPQHF. The CDR3 nucleotides read TGTGCCAGCAGTGTACAAACAGTTAGCAATCAGCCCCAGCATTTT.

This chain uses TRBV10-3 with TRBJ1-3; possibly TRBD1 for D (5 bases). The CDR3 length is 16 residues. Germline lookup yields CDR1 ENHRY and CDR2 SYGVKD. Deletions cut 3 bases from V and 0 bases from J, with 12 bases between. The CDR3 DNA reads as TGTGCCATCAGTGAAGGGGTGATTACCTCTGGAAACACCATATATTTT. It specifies CAISEGVITSGNTIYF.

The chain links TRBV30 to TRBJ2-7, with D perhaps assigned TRBD1 or TRBD2 (6 bases each). CDR3 length: 15 amino acids. With 0 bases removed from V and 7 bases from J, the gap between germline ends came to 19 bases. The germline V gene encodes CDR1 GTSNPN and CDR2 SVGIG (reference sequence). The CDR3 sequence: CAWSVGGGSLREQYF. The CDR3, as DNA: TGTGCCTGGAGTGTAGGGGGAGGCAGCCTACGGGAGCAGTACTTC.

V usage is TRBV5-6 and J usage is TRBJ2-1; D not resolved. Between the trimmed V and J ends, which lost 0 bases and 8 bases, there was a span of 9 bases. The CDR3 totals 13 residues. The germline V gene encodes CDR1 SGHDT and CDR2 YYEEEE. CDR3 DNA: TGTGCCAGCAGCTTGGGGGATCGGTATGAGCAGTTCTTC. This translates into CASSLGDRYEQFF.

In its sample, this clone was seen a few times. V gene TRBV9 combines with J gene TRBJ2-7; 9 bases fit TRBD1. Looked up from germline, CDR1 is SGDLS and CDR2 is YYNGEE. V gave up 3 bases and J gave up 2 bases; unmatched junction bases: 6. The CDR3 is 15 amino acids. This chain's CDR3 is CASSAGTGPPYEQYF. The CDR3 nucleotides are TGTGCCAGCAGCGCCGGGACAGGGCCTCCCTACGAGCAGTACTTC.

This chain uses TRBV6-2 or TRBV6-3 with TRBJ2-1, with a possible D match to TRBD2 (6 bases). Deletions cut 4 bases from V and 8 bases from J, with 9 bases between. From germline, CDR1 is MNHEY and CDR2 SVGEGT. The CDR3 covers 12 residues. This CDR3 is CASSWGVYEQFF. CDR3 DNA: TGTGCCAGCAGTTGGGGGGTGTATGAGCAGTTCTTC.